One and the same sample provided the 8 T cell receptor beta chains below, sequenced in a study of cytotoxic CD8 clonotypes in ibrutinib-treated CLL. Sequencing used immunoSEQ multiplex PCR; TCRdb keeps in-frame clones, though not all of them. The sample consists of approximately 45,000 clones, 60% to 70% of them appearing once. The sequenced sample was PBMCs, obtained after 24 months of ibrutinib treatment. These receptors all come from a human donor with chronic lymphocytic leukemia.

V is TRBV28 and J is TRBJ1-1, with 8 bases that match TRBD1. Trimming at V came to 10 bases and at J to 0 bases, leaving 16 bases not matched to a gene. The CDR3 is 17 amino acids. Per the germline V gene, CDR1 is MDHEN and CDR2 is SYDVKM. This chain's CDR3 is CATKTPGTGYVNTEAFF. CDR3 in DNA: TGTGCCACCAAAACCCCCGGGACAGGATATGTGAACACTGAAGCTTTCTTT.

V and J are TRBV11-2 and TRBJ1-1, with 8 bases fitting TRBD1. From germline, CDR1 is SGHAT and CDR2 FQNNGV. J lost 5 bases, V lost 6 bases, and 11 bases had no gene match. This CDR3 spans 15 amino acids. The CDR3: CASRPTTGEGTEAFF. The CDR3 nucleotides read TGTGCCAGCAGACCAACGACAGGGGAAGGGACTGAAGCTTTCTTT.

This rearrangement joins TRBV5-1 to TRBJ1-3, with 9 bases fitting TRBD1. V lost 4 bases, J lost 4 bases, and 9 bases stayed unmatched. Germline V gene lookup returns CDR1 SGHRS and CDR2 YFSETQ. CDR3 length: 16 residues. Here the CDR3 reads CASSPQPGQGGNTIYF. The CDR3 DNA sequence: TGCGCCAGCAGCCCCCAACCAGGACAGGGGGGAAACACCATATATTTT.

This clone turned up a few times. The rearrangement joins TRBV6-1 to TRBJ2-7; D remains unclear. Germline values: CDR1 MNHNS, CDR2 SASEGT. Trimming left V 0 bases short and J 2 bases short, with 11 bases between. The CDR3 contains 15 residues. This chain's CDR3 is CASSEAVQRAYEQYF. CDR3 nucleotides: TGTGCCAGCAGTGAAGCGGTCCAGCGAGCCTACGAGCAGTACTTC.

This clone was observed at least ten times. This chain links TRBV5-5 with TRBJ1-5; D uncertain. The V gene lost 1 base and the J gene lost 5 bases, with 7 bases spanning the gap. There are 13 residues in the CDR3. CDR1 is SGHKS and CDR2 is YYEKEE in the germline V gene (reference sequence). This CDR3 is CASSLKGDQPQHF. In DNA form, the CDR3 reads TGTGCCAGCAGCTTGAAGGGAGATCAGCCCCAGCATTTT.

The chain employs TRBV2 and TRBJ2-1; D tentatively fits TRBD1 or TRBD2 (7 bases each). The CDR3 is 16 amino acids. Looked up from germline, CDR1 is SNHLY and CDR2 is FYNNEI. Trimming left V 7 bases short and J 7 bases short, with 23 bases between. CDR3 nucleotides: TGTGCCAGCAAGGGTGGGAGGGGGCTGCCTGGAAATGAGCAGTTCTTC. Protein: CASKGGRGLPGNEQFF. The full variable domain, in which reference TRBV2 and TRBJ2-1 provide the parts outside the CDR3, is EPEVTQTPSHQVTQMGQEVILRCVPISNHLYFYWYRQILGQKVEFLVSFYNNEISEKSEIFDDQFSVERPDGSNFTLKIRSTKLEDSAMYFCASKGGRGLPGNEQFFGPGTRLTVL.

The genes are TRBV28 and TRBJ1-2, with a weak D call TRBD1 (5 bases). The V end lost 7 bases, the J end lost 5 bases, and 20 bases lay between the germline ends. CDR3 length: 15 residues. Germline V gene data show CDR1 as MDHEN and CDR2 as SYDVKM. The CDR3 sequence is CASTPGRGGTYGYTF. The CDR3 region has the DNA TGTGCCAGCACCCCCGGCCGCGGGGGAACTTATGGCTACACCTTC.

This clone was found many times. V is TRBV7-2 and J is TRBJ1-2; D is unclear. Germline V gene data show CDR1 as SGHTA and CDR2 as FQGNSA. The CDR3 has 12 amino acids. Trimming stripped 1 base from V and 6 bases from J, with 6 bases between. This chain's CDR3 is CASSLDSHGYTF. The CDR3, as DNA: TGTGCCAGCAGCTTAGATAGCCATGGCTACACCTTC.